The T cell receptor (beta chain) under discussion was sequenced for a study of early T cells in non-severe SARS-CoV-2 infection. Across the study: Bulk RNA taken from unsorted whole blood was sequenced, leaving chains unpaired. General study results and limits: Reliance on VDJdb matching favored anti-spike CD8 responses; private and CD4 specificities were missed.

This clonotype showed up just a few times. Its target is unknown. The TCR library protocol was used to attach unique molecular identifiers. These identifiers were attached to individual cDNA molecules. TCRdb called the 5' RACE reads again in MiXCR, with one record for every CDR3 protein. The repertoire holds 90,000 or so distinct CDR3 sequences, with more than 12% as singletons. Germline CDR1 reads SGHTA; CDR2 reads FQGNSA. This CDR3 has 16 residues. Between the trimmed V and J ends, which lost 2 bases and 5 bases, there was a span of 19 bases. This chain connects TRBV7-2 to TRBJ2-7, with D possibly TRBD1 on 6 matching bases. Sequenced material: whole blood. The origin of this receptor is an adult who was a healthcare worker with PCR-confirmed SARS-CoV-2 infection or an uninfected control (not recorded which). This chain's CDR3 is CASSLRVAGVRDEQYF. CDR3 in DNA: TGTGCCAGCAGCTTACGAGTCGCAGGGGTTAGGGACGAGCAGTACTTC.